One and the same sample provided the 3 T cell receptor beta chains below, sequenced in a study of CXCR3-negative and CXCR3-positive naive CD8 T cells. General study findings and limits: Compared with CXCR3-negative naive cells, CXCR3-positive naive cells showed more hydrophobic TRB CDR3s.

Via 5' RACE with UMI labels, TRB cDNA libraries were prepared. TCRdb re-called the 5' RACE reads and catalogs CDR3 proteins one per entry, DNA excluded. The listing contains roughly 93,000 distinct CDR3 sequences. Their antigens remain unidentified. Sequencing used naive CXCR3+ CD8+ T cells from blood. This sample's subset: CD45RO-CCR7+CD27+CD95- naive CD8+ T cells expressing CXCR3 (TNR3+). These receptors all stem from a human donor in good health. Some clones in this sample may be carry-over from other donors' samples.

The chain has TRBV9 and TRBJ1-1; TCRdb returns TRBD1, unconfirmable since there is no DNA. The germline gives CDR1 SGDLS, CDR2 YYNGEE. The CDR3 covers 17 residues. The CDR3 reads CASSPLQGVGENTEAFF. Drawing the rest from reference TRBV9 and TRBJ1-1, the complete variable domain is DSGVTQTPKHLITATGQRVTLRCSPRSGDLSVYWYQQSLDQGLQFLIQYYNGEERAKGNILERFSAQQFPDLHSELNLSSLELGDSALYFCASSPLQGVGENTEAFFGQGTRLTVV.

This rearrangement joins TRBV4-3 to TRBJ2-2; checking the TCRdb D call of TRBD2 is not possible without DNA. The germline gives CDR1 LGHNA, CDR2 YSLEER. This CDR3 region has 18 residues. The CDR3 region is CASSQAPAGGTNTGELFF.

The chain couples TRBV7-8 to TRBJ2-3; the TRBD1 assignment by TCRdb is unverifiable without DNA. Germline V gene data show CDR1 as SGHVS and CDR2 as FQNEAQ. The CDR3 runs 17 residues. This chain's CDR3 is CASSSSPAGATTDTQYF.